This T cell receptor (beta chain) was obtained from a study of T cells after yellow fever vaccination. The wider study: SMART-Seq v4 Ultra Low Input handled preparation of low-cell-number fractions.

TCRdb re-called the 5' RACE reads through MiXCR, storing one row per CDR3 protein. In the table there are about 230,000 distinct CDR3 sequences, about 7% of which are singletons. This clonotype was detected a few times. Its antigen is unknown. At one end, the junction sequence differs from germline, possibly due to a read error. Whole-study findings and limits: A faster peak, day 5 versus 15, was reached by the weaker secondary response. The presence of abundant clonotypes contaminating from the bulk population was possible in FACS-sorted repertoires. Clones from primary vaccination mostly reappeared after the booster (around 96% CD4, approximately 91% CD8).

CDR1 is SQVTM and CDR2 is ANQGSEA in the germline V gene. The CDR3 length is 12 residues. V gene TRBV29-1 combines with J gene TRBJ2-7; TRBD2 matches 10 bases. This specimen consisted of CD4+ T cells sorted from PBMCs, obtained on the day of the yellow fever booster vaccination. The receptor was isolated from a man aged 25-45 years who received the YFV17D yellow fever vaccine. CDR3 sequence: CLERGGSYEQYF. CDR3 coding DNA: TGTCTAGAGCGGGGGGGATCCTACGAGCAGTACTTC.